This T cell receptor (beta chain) was identified in a study of T cells in narcolepsy. Repertoires were generated with immunoSEQ multiplex PCR, while TCRdb's copy carries only in-frame clones and drops some. This repertoire shows 25,000 to 35,000 clones, roughly 78% found once; its top ten account for roughly 7%. Points on this clone: Additional DNA sequences in this sample encode the identical CDR3.

Germline lookup yields CDR1 SQVTM and CDR2 ANQGSEA. The CDR3 is 13 amino acids. V dropped 1 base and J dropped 5 bases, with 10 bases sitting between them. Sequencing was carried out using memory (CD45RA-) CD4+ T cells from blood. This clonotype originated in a human donor in good health. This chain links TRBV29-1 with TRBJ2-3, with D unclear. The CDR3 sequence: CSVEGRAKDTQYF. The CDR3 bases are TGCAGCGTTGAAGGTAGGGCTAAAGATACGCAGTATTTT.